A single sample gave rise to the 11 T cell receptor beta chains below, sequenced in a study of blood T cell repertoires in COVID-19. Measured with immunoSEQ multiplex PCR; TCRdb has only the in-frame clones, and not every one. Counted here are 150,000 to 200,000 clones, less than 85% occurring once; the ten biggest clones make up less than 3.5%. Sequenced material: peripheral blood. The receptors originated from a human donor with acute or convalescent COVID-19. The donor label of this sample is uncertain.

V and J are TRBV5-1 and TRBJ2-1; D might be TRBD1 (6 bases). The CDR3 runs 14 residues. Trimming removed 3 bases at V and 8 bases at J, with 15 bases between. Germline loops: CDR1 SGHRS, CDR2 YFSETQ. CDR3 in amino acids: CASSSGYRDDEQFF. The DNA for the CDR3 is TGCGCCAGCAGCTCGGGTTACAGGGACGATGAGCAGTTCTTC.

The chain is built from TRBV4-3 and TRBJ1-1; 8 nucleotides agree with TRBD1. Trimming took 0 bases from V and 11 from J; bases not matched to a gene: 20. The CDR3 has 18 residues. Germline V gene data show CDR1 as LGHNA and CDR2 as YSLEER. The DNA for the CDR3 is TGCGCCAGCAGCCAAGACTTGGGACGGCAGGGGGCGGAACAAAGGGCTTTCTTT. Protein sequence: CASSQDLGRQGAEQRAFF.

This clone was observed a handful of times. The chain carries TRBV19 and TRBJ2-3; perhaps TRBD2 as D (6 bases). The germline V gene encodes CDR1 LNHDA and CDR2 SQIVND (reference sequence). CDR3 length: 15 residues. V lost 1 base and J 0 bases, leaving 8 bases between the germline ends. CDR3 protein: CASSIGEVSTDTQYF. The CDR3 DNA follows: TGTGCCAGTAGTATAGGGGAGGTTAGCACAGATACGCAGTATTTT.

The CDR3 reads CSVDAGSTDTQYF. The CDR3 nucleotides read TGCAGCGTTGATGCAGGAAGCACAGATACGCAGTATTTT. The genes are TRBV29-1 and TRBJ2-3; D is undetermined. The CDR3 spans 13 residues. Looked up from germline, CDR1 is SQVTM and CDR2 is ANQGSEA. With 3 bases removed from V and 0 bases from J, the gap between germline ends came to 7 bases.

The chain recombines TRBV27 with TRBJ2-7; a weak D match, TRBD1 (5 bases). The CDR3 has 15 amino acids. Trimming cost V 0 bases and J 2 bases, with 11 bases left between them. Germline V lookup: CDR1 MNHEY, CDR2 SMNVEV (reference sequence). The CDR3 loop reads CASSLSVRAPYEQYF. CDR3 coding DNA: TGTGCCAGCAGTTTATCGGTCAGGGCCCCCTACGAGCAGTACTTC.

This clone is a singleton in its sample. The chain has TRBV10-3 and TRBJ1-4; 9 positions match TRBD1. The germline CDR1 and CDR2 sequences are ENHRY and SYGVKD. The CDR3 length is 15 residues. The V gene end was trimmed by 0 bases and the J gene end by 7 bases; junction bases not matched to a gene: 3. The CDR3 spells CAISESHRGLEKLFF. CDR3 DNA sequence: TGTGCCATCAGTGAGTCTCACAGGGGGCTTGAAAAACTGTTTTTT.

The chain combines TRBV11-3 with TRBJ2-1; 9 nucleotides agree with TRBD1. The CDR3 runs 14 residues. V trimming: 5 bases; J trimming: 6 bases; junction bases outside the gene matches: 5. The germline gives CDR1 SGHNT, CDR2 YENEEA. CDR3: CASSRDRVVNEQFF. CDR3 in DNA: TGTGCCAGCAGCCGGGACAGGGTTGTCAATGAGCAGTTCTTC.

CDR3 in amino acids: CASSLEGRLALQETQYF. The CDR3 DNA reads TGTGCCAGCAGCTTAGAGGGTAGACTAGCTCTTCAAGAGACCCAGTACTTC. The rearrangement links TRBV7-2 to TRBJ2-5, with 7 nucleotides matching TRBD2. The germline CDR1 and CDR2 sequences are SGHTA and FQGNSA. The CDR3 is 17 residues long. The trim removed 1 base at V and 2 bases at J, leaving 10 bases unmatched.

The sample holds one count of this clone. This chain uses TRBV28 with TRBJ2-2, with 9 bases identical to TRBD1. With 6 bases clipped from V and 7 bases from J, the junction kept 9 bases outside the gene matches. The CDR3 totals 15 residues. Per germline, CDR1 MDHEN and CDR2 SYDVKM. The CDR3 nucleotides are TGTGCCAGCAGCCCCCGGGACAGGGTCGTCGGGGAGCTGTTTTTT. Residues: CASSPRDRVVGELFF.

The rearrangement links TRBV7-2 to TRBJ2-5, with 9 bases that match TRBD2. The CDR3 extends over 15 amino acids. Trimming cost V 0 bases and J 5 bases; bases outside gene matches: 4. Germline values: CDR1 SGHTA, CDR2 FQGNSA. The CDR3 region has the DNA TGTGCCAGCAGCTTAGCGGGACTAGCCGAGGAGACCCAGTACTTC. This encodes CASSLAGLAEETQYF.

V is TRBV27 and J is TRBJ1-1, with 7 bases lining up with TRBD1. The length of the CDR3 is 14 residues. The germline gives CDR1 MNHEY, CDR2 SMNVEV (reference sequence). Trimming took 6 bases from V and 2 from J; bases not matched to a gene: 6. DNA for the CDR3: TGTGCCAGCAGCCAGACAGGGTATAACACTGAAGCTTTCTTT. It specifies CASSQTGYNTEAFF.